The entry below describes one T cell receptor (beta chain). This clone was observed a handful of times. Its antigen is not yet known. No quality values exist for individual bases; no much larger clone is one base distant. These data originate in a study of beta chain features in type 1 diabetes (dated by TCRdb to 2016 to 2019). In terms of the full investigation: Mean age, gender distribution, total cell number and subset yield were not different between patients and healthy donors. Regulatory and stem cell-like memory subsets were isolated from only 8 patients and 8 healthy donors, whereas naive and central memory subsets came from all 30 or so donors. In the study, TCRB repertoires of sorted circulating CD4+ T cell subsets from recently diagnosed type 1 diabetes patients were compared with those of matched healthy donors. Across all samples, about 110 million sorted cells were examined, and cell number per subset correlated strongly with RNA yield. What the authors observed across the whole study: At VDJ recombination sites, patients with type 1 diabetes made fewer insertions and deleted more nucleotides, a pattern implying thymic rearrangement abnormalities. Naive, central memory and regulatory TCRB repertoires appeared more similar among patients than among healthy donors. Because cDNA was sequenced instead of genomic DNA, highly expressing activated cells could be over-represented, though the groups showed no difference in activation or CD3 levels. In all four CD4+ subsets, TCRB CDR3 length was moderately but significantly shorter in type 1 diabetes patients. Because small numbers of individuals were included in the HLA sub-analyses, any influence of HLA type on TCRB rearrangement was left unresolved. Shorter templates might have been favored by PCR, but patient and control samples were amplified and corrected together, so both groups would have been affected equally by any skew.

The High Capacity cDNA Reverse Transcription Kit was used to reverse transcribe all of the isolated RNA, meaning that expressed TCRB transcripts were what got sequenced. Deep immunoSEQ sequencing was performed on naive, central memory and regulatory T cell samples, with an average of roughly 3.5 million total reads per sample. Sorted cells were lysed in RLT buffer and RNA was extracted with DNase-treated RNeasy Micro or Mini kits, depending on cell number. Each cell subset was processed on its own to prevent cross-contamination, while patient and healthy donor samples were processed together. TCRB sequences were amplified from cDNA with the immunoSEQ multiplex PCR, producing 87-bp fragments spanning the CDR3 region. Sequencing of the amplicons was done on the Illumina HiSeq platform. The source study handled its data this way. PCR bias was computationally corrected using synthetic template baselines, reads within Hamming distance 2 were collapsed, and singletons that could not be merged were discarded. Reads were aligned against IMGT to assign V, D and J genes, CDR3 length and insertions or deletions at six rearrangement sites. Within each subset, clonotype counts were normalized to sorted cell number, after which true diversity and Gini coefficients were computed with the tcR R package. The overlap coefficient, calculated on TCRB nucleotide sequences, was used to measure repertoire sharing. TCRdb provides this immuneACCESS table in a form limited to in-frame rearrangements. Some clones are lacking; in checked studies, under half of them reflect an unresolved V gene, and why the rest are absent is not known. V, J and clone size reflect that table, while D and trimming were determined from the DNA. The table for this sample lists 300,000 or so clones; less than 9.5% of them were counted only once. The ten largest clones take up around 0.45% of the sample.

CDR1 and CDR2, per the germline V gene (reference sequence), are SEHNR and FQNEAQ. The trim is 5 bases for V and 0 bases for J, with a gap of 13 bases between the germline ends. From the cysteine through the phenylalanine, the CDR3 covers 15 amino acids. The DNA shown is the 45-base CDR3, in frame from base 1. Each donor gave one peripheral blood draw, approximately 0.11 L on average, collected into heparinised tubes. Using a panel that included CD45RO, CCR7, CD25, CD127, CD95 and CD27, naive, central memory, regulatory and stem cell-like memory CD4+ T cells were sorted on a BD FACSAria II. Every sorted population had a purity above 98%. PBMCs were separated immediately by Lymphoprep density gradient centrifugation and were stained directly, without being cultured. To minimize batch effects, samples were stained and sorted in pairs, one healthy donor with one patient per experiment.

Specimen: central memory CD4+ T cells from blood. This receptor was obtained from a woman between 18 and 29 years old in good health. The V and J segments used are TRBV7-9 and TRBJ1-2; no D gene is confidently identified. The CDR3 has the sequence CASSPAQTANYGYTF. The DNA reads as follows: TGTGCCAGCAGCCCCGCACAAACAGCTAACTATGGCTACACCTTC.